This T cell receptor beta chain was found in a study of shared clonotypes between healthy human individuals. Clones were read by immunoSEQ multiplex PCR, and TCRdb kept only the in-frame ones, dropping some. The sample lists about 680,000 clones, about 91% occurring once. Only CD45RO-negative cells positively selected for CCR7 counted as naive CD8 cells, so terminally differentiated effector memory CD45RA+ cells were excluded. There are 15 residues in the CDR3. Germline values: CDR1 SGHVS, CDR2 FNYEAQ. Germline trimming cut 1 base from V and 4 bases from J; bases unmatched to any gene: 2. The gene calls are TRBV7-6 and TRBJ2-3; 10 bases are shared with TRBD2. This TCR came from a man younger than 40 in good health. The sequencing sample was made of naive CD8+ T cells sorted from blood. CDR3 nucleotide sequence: TGTGCCAGCAGCTTAGAAGCGGGAGGGCCAGATACGCAGTATTTT. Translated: CASSLEAGGPDTQYF. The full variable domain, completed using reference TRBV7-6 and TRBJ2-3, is GAGVSQSPRYKVTKRGQDVALRCDPISGHVSLYWYRQALGQGPEFLTYFNYEAQQDKSGLPNDRFSAERPEGSISTLTIQRTEQRDSAMYRCASSLEAGGPDTQYFGPGTRLTVL.